This T cell receptor (beta chain) was sequenced for a study of cytomegalovirus exposure and HLA in healthy donors. General observations from the study: Investigators reported some 150 TCR beta chains as tied to cytomegalovirus.

Notes on this clone: Its target is unknown.

The CDR3 sequence is 14 residues long. CDR1 and CDR2 (germline): WSHSY, SAAADI. V trimming: 7 bases; J trimming: 9 bases; junction bases outside the gene matches: 8. With 60 Vbeta and 13 Jbeta primers, the PCR was carried out. Produced via immunoSEQ multiplex PCR; TCRdb's table is partial and in-frame only. The sample holds over 100,000 clones, 65% to 90% seen once. The sequence was obtained from a woman in her late teens or twenties in good health and CMV-seropositive. The material sequenced was PBMCs. V gene TRBV10-2 combines with J gene TRBJ2-1, with 11 bases identical to TRBD2. CDR3 sequence: CASTLSGGAGEQFF. As DNA, the CDR3 is TGCGCCAGCACCCTTAGCGGGGGGGCGGGTGAGCAGTTCTTC.